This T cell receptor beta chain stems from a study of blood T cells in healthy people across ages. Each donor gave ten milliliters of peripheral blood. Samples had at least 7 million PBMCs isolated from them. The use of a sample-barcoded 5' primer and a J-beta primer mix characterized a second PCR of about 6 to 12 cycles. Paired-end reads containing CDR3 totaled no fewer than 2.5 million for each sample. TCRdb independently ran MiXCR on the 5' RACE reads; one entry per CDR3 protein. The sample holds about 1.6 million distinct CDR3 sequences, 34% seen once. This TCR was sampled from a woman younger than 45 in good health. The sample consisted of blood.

CDR3 sequence (DNA): TGTGCCAGCACTGGGGGTTCGGACTATGGCTACACCTTC. Translation gives CASTGGSDYGYTF. This chain links TRBV2 with TRBJ1-2, with a possible D match to TRBD1 (5 bases). From germline, CDR1 is SNHLY and CDR2 FYNNEI. This CDR3 has 13 amino acids. The V end lost 7 bases, the J end lost 3 bases, and 12 bases lay between the germline ends. The full variable domain, completed using reference TRBV2 and TRBJ1-2, is EPEVTQTPSHQVTQMGQEVILRCVPISNHLYFYWYRQILGQKVEFLVSFYNNEISEKSEIFDDQFSVERPDGSNFTLKIRSTKLEDSAMYFCASTGGSDYGYTFGSGTRLTVV.